This passage covers 12 T cell receptor beta chains from one sample sequenced in a study of blood T cells in healthy people across ages. Primers used in a second PCR of roughly 6 to 11 cycles were a sample-barcoded 5' primer and a J-beta primer mix. TCRdb redid the calling of the 5' RACE reads with MiXCR, one entry per CDR3 protein. The sample includes 800,000 or so distinct CDR3 sequences, 25% of them seen just once. Separately, the same data were catalogued under a study of T cells of mothers and their children.

The sample comprised blood. These receptors were collected from a boy aged 10-17 years in good health.

The V call is TRBV3-1, the J call TRBJ2-2; 13 nucleotides agree with TRBD2. The V segment lost 3 bases and the J segment 0 bases; nucleotides outside the gene matches: 4. CDR1 and CDR2 from the germline V gene are LGHDT and YNNKEL (reference sequence). The CDR3 extends over 18 amino acids. The CDR3 bases are TGTGCCAGCAGCCAGGGGGGACTAGCGGGGACGAACACCGGGGAGCTGTTTTTT. It specifies CASSQGGLAGTNTGELFF.

This chain joins TRBV21-1 and TRBJ1-5; the tabulated D call, TRBD1, remains unverified against the DNA. TRBV21-1 is reported as a pseudogene. The CDR3 runs 19 residues. This CDR3 reads CASSKKIRKRGGGNQPQHF. DNA for the CDR3: TGTGCCAGCAGCAAAAAAATTCGAAAGCGTGGGGGCGGCAATCAGCCCCAGCATTTT.

The chain links TRBV6-2 or TRBV6-3 to TRBJ2-1; the match to TRBD2 covers 10 bases. V was clipped by 2 bases and J by 5 bases; unmatched bases: 6. Germline V gene sequence: CDR1 MNHEY, CDR2 SVGEGT. This CDR3 has 16 amino acids. Here the CDR3 reads CASSYAGLAADNEQFF. For the CDR3, the DNA is TGTGCCAGCAGTTACGCTGGACTAGCGGCTGACAATGAGCAGTTCTTC.

This clonotype came up a few times. This chain uses TRBV28 with TRBJ2-6; D might be TRBD1 (6 bases). Germline loops: CDR1 MDHEN, CDR2 SYDVKM. V shed 6 bases and J shed 0 bases, with 18 bases lying between them. The CDR3 spans 18 residues. CDR3 nucleotide sequence: TGTGCCAGCAGGGGACATTGGGGAGCTGTCTCTGGGGCCAACGTCCTGACTTTC. Translating it yields CASRGHWGAVSGANVLTF.

This clonotype was detected only a few times. The rearrangement joins TRBV20-1 to TRBJ2-5; the match to TRBD2 covers 8 bases. The J call is in doubt because the DNA end fits TRBJ2-1 better. Germline V gene lookup returns CDR1 DFQATT and CDR2 SNEGSKA (reference sequence). The CDR3 totals 15 residues. The chain's CDR3 is CSAQGRGRGRNEQFF. CDR3 bases: TGCAGTGCTCAGGGGAGAGGACGCGGGAGGAATGAGCAGTTCTTC.

This chain uses TRBV7-8 with TRBJ1-2, with 7 positions matching TRBD1. The CDR3 extends over 17 amino acids. Germline assignment: CDR1 SGHVS and CDR2 FQNEAQ. Losses at the gene ends were 4 bases for V and 0 bases for J; bases not matched to a gene: 11. CDR3 nucleotide sequence: TGTGCCAGCAGCTCAGGGGAGGGGGACAGCGCTAACTATGGCTACACCTTC. Residues: CASSSGEGDSANYGYTF.

This clonotype was found once. This sequence joins TRBV6-5 and TRBJ1-2; D is uncertain. Looked up from germline, CDR1 is MNHEY and CDR2 is SVGAGI. This CDR3 is 16 amino acids long. Trimming shortened V by 5 bases and J by 8 bases, and 24 bases separated the two germline ends. In nucleotides, the CDR3 is TGTGCCAGCAGTCCCCATTCAGAACGGTTAAGTGGGGGCTACACCTTC. Residues: CASSPHSERLSGGYTF.

The chain couples TRBV18 to TRBJ2-2; D might be TRBD1 (5 bases). The length of the CDR3 is 16 residues. V gave up 3 bases and J gave up 3 bases, with 14 bases separating them. Germline values: CDR1 KGHSH, CDR2 LQKENI. CDR3 coding DNA: TGTGCCAGCTCACCTCCAGGGTTTAGGGACACCGGGGAGCTGTTTTTT. It is translated as CASSPPGFRDTGELFF.

The rearrangement links TRBV6-2 or TRBV6-3 to TRBJ1-1; TRBD1 might be the D (5 bases). Per the germline V gene, CDR1 is MNHEY and CDR2 is SVGEGT. This CDR3 contains 14 residues. V was pared by 7 bases and J by 0 bases, with 12 bases between. The CDR3 DNA is TGTGCCAGCAACGACTGGGGGGTGAACACTGAAGCTTTCTTT. Translated: CASNDWGVNTEAFF.

For the CDR3, the DNA is TGTGCCAGCAGCCATGGATGGTATTACAATGAGCAGTTCTTC. As protein: CASSHGWYYNEQFF. This rearrangement joins TRBV3-1 to TRBJ2-5; D unclear. The better agreement between TRBJ2-1 and the DNA end casts doubt on the J call. Per the germline V gene, CDR1 is LGHDT and CDR2 is YNNKEL (reference sequence). The length of the CDR3 is 14 residues.

This chain joins TRBV20-1 and TRBJ2-7; either TRBD1 or TRBD2 may supply D (5 bases each). This CDR3 region has 14 residues. V was trimmed by 5 bases and J by 2 bases, leaving 16 bases between them. The germline CDR1 and CDR2 sequences are DFQATT and SNEGSKA (reference sequence). The CDR3 region has the DNA TGCAGTGCTTTGGTGTTAGGGACCACCTACGAGCAGTACTTC. It is translated as CSALVLGTTYEQYF.

This clonotype was seen a handful of times. The rearrangement joins TRBV9 to TRBJ1-3, with 7 bases lining up with TRBD1. CDR1 and CDR2 from the germline V gene are SGDLS and YYNGEE. The CDR3 has 15 amino acids. J lost 3 bases, V lost 1 base, and 4 bases had no gene match. Here the CDR3 DNA reads TGTGCCAGCAGCGTACAGGGGGGCGTTGGAAACACCATATATTTT. It encodes CASSVQGGVGNTIYF.